These 24 T cell receptor beta chains were sequenced from one sample in a study of shared clonotypes between healthy human individuals. Terminally differentiated effector memory CD45RA+ cells were excluded from the naive CD8 cells, which were CD45RO-negative and positively selected for CCR7. The protocol was immunoSEQ multiplex PCR, while the TCRdb copy is restricted to in-frame clones and leaves out a portion. The table lists fewer than 1 million clones, just over 95% of them singletons. The sequencing sample was made of naive CD8+ T cells sorted from blood. These receptors all stem from a man aged 25 to 45 in good health.

The CDR3 sequence is CASSPAWGDGTGELFF. Here the CDR3 DNA reads TGTGCCAGCAGCCCAGCCTGGGGGGACGGCACCGGGGAGCTGTTTTTT. V and J are TRBV7-6 and TRBJ2-2, with a weak D call TRBD2 (6 bases). Germline CDR1 and CDR2: SGHVS and FNYEAQ. V gave up 5 bases and J gave up 4 bases, with 17 bases separating them. The CDR3 spans 16 residues.

The gene calls are TRBV7-9 and TRBJ2-2; D not resolved. V was pared by 6 bases and J by 1 base, with 9 bases between. Germline lookup yields CDR1 SEHNR and CDR2 FQNEAQ (reference sequence). The CDR3 contains 14 residues. The CDR3 DNA follows: TGTGCCAGCAGTTACGACATGAACACCGGGGAGCTGTTTTTT. Translating gives CASSYDMNTGELFF.

V gene TRBV11-2 combines with J gene TRBJ2-1; 7 bases fit TRBD1. Germline CDR1 is SGHAT and CDR2 is FQNNGV. V shed 5 bases and J 0 bases; nucleotides not matched to a gene: 10. The CDR3 has 17 amino acids. In nucleotides, the CDR3 is TGTGCCAGCAGCCCTAGCCGGACAGGTAGCTCCTACAATGAGCAGTTCTTC. It encodes CASSPSRTGSSYNEQFF. The variable domain in full, with the rest retrieved from reference TRBV11-2 and TRBJ2-1, is EAGVAQSPRYKIIEKRQSVAFWCNPISGHATLYWYQQILGQGPKLLIQFQNNGVVDDSQLPKDRFSAERLKGVDSTLKIQPAKLEDSAVYLCASSPSRTGSSYNEQFFGPGTRLTVL.

With respect to this clone: Other DNA sequences in this sample translate to the same CDR3. This chain connects TRBV27 to TRBJ2-1; D gene ambiguous. Germline CDR1 reads MNHEY; CDR2 reads SMNVEV (reference sequence). CDR3 length: 14 residues. With 2 bases removed from V and 4 bases from J, the gap between germline ends came to 9 bases. CDR3 nucleotides: TGTGCCAGCAGTTTAGGGAATTCGTACAATGAGCAGTTCTTC. Its protein is CASSLGNSYNEQFF.

The V call is TRBV15, the J call TRBJ1-3, with D possibly matching TRBD1 (6 bases). V was pared by 5 bases and J by 1 base, with 9 bases between. From germline, CDR1 is LNHNV and CDR2 YYDKDF (reference sequence). This CDR3 contains 14 residues. The CDR3 region is CATSSGQSGNTIYF. The CDR3 DNA reads TGTGCCACCAGCTCCGGACAGTCTGGAAACACCATATATTTT.

The CDR3 DNA follows: TGTGCCAGCAGCTTAGGTGGATCCGGACCCGAGCAGTACTTC. The encoded protein is CASSLGGSGPEQYF. The chain is built from TRBV7-6 and TRBJ2-7; D not certain. V lost 1 base and J 6 bases, leaving 13 bases between the germline ends. This CDR3 has 14 residues. CDR1 and CDR2 from the germline V gene are SGHVS and FNYEAQ.

This chain uses TRBV28 with TRBJ1-2; tentatively, D is TRBD1 (5 bases). The CDR3 has 18 amino acids. V was cut by 3 bases and J by 2 bases, with 22 bases left in between. Germline V gene sequence: CDR1 MDHEN, CDR2 SYDVKM. CDR3 bases: TGTGCCAGCAGTTTGGGCAGGGCTTATCCCTCTCCAAACTATGGCTACACCTTC. Its protein is CASSLGRAYPSPNYGYTF.

V gene TRBV5-5 combines with J gene TRBJ2-7; TRBD1 matches 7 bases. The CDR3 extends over 15 amino acids. The V gene end was trimmed by 7 bases and the J gene end by 3 bases; junction bases not matched to a gene: 13. Germline CDR1 SGHKS, CDR2 YYEKEE (reference sequence). CDR3 protein: CASSPEQGLSYEQYF. The CDR3 DNA sequence: TGTGCCAGCTCGCCCGAACAGGGGTTGAGCTACGAGCAGTACTTC.

The chain recombines TRBV27 with TRBJ2-3; D possibly corresponds to TRBD1 (5 bases). Germline lookup yields CDR1 MNHEY and CDR2 SMNVEV (reference sequence). The CDR3 runs 15 residues. The V end was cut by 3 bases, the J end by 6 bases, with 16 bases between. CDR3 loop: CASSFFGPRQDTQYF. As DNA, the CDR3 is TGTGCCAGCAGTTTTTTTGGGCCGAGACAGGATACGCAGTATTTT.

V and J are TRBV2 and TRBJ1-2; weak D call: TRBD1 (5 bases). The CDR3 contains 14 residues. Germline assignment: CDR1 SNHLY and CDR2 FYNNEI. V gave up 9 bases and J gave up 5 bases, with 19 bases separating them. CDR3 amino acids: CASPGGARWYGYTF. The CDR3 nucleotides are TGTGCCAGTCCCGGCGGGGCCCGGTGGTATGGCTACACCTTC.

The J gene is TRBJ2-1, the V gene TRBV10-2; 11 positions match TRBD2. The CDR3 runs to 14 residues. The V gene's germline CDR1 is WSHSY and CDR2 SAAADI. The V and J ends lost 7 bases and 10 bases, in that order; junction bases with no gene match: 9. The CDR3 is CASTLIAGGREQFF. For the CDR3, the DNA is TGCGCCAGCACGTTGATAGCGGGAGGGCGAGAGCAGTTCTTC.

About this clone: Distinct nucleotide sequences in the sample also encode this CDR3. The chain has TRBV7-9 and TRBJ2-7; 8 positions match TRBD2. The CDR3 sequence is 13 residues long. Unmatched junction bases numbered 4, after V lost 8 bases and J lost 1 base. Looked up from germline, CDR1 is SEHNR and CDR2 is FQNEAQ (reference sequence). In nucleotides, the CDR3 is TGTGCCAGCTCGGGGGGGCCTTCCTACGAGCAGTACTTC. Amino acid sequence: CASSGGPSYEQYF.

Concerning this clone itself: The junction departs from the called germline gene at one end, perhaps through a read error. The J gene is TRBJ1-1, the V gene TRBV5-8; D gene uncertain. Looked up from germline, CDR1 is SGHTS and CDR2 is YDEGEE. This CDR3 comprises 12 residues. DNA of the CDR3: TGTGCCAGCAGCTTTGGGCAGACTGGAGCTTTCTTT. Amino acid sequence: CASSFGQTGAFF.

For this clone: The sample contains more than one DNA sequence encoding this CDR3. This chain uses TRBV5-4 with TRBJ1-1; D call uncertain. CDR1 SGHNT and CDR2 YYREEE come from the germline V gene (reference sequence). V lost 3 bases and J 5 bases, leaving 8 bases between the germline ends. The CDR3 runs to 12 residues. The CDR3 loop is CASSWGGTEAFF. The CDR3 coding sequence is TGTGCCAGCAGCTGGGGAGGTACTGAAGCTTTCTTT.

This clone was seen only once. The chain employs TRBV27 and TRBJ2-5; TRBD2 matches at 8 bases. This CDR3 is 15 amino acids long. With V trimmed by 5 bases and J by 4 bases, 9 bases remained unmatched. From germline, CDR1 is MNHEY and CDR2 SMNVEV (reference sequence). The CDR3 is CASSPVGAGGETQYF. The CDR3 DNA follows: TGTGCCAGCAGTCCGGTGGGGGCGGGAGGAGAGACCCAGTACTTC.

V and J are TRBV27 and TRBJ1-2, with 10 bases aligning to TRBD1. In germline, CDR1 is MNHEY, CDR2 SMNVEV (reference sequence). V lost 6 bases to trimming and J lost 4 bases; unmatched junction nucleotides: 11. This CDR3 has 16 residues. The CDR3 DNA reads as TGTGCCAGCAGACCTCCGGGACAGGGGTTCGTCTATGGCTACACCTTC. Translating it yields CASRPPGQGFVYGYTF.

J is TRBJ2-7 and V is TRBV28; a possible D gene is TRBD2 (6 bases). CDR1 and CDR2 (germline): MDHEN, SYDVKM. CDR3 length equals 13 residues. V was cut by 6 bases and J by 6 bases, with 15 bases left in between. The CDR3 loop reads CASSPRGRGEQYF. DNA of the CDR3: TGTGCCAGCAGCCCTCGAGGGCGGGGCGAGCAGTACTTC.

V usage is TRBV7-2 and J usage is TRBJ2-3; D remains unclear. CDR3 length: 12 residues. Per germline, CDR1 SGHTA and CDR2 FQGNSA. Between the trimmed V and J ends, which lost 5 bases and 6 bases, there was a span of 9 bases. The CDR3: CASSTGMDTQYF. The CDR3 DNA is TGTGCCAGCAGCACCGGAATGGATACGCAGTATTTT.

V is TRBV7-3 and J is TRBJ2-1; TRBD1 matches 8 bases. The CDR3 is made up of 16 amino acids. The germline V gene encodes CDR1 SGHTA and CDR2 FQGTGA. Unmatched junction bases numbered 8, after V lost 3 bases and J lost 4 bases. The CDR3 protein is CASSLVGDRSYNEQFF. CDR3 coding DNA: TGTGCCAGCAGCTTGGTCGGGGACAGGAGTTACAATGAGCAGTTCTTC.

The chain uses TRBV27 and TRBJ1-2; TRBD1 matches at 11 bases. With V trimmed by 3 bases and J by 5 bases, 17 bases remained unmatched. CDR1 and CDR2 (germline): MNHEY, SMNVEV (reference sequence). The CDR3 runs to 19 residues. The chain's CDR3 is CASSFGTGGSPWGMYGYTF. The CDR3 DNA is TGTGCCAGCAGTTTCGGGACAGGGGGATCTCCCTGGGGGATGTATGGCTACACCTTC.

This chain links TRBV13 with TRBJ2-7; D is ambiguous. CDR1 PRHDT and CDR2 FYEKMQ come from the germline V gene (reference sequence). The CDR3 length is 13 residues. V was clipped by 0 bases and J by 7 bases, with 10 bases between them. The CDR3 loop is CASSLGLGKEQYF. In DNA, the CDR3 is TGTGCCAGCAGCTTAGGCCTGGGGAAAGAGCAGTACTTC.

J is TRBJ1-5 and V is TRBV4-1; TRBD1 agrees at 8 bases. This CDR3 contains 15 residues. Germline CDR1 MGHRA, CDR2 YSYEKL. V was clipped by 4 bases and J by 1 base; unmatched bases: 3. The DNA for the CDR3 is TGCGCCAGCAGCCCCCGACAGGGGAGCAATCAGCCCCAGCATTTT. This codes for CASSPRQGSNQPQHF.

This chain joins TRBV7-9 and TRBJ2-7; TRBD1 matches at 9 bases. The junction had 15 bases not matched to a gene; V was cut back by 4 bases and J by 5 bases. Germline V gives CDR1 SEHNR, CDR2 FQNEAQ (reference sequence). There are 17 residues in the CDR3. In nucleotides, the CDR3 is TGTGCCAGCAGCTCCGATCGATTAGGGACAGGGTTCCACGAGCAGTACTTC. Its translation is CASSSDRLGTGFHEQYF. The full variable domain, in which reference TRBV7-9 and TRBJ2-7 provide the parts outside the CDR3, is DTGVSQNPRHKITKRGQNVTFRCDPISEHNRLYWYRQTLGQGPEFLTYFQNEAQLEKSRLLSDRFSAERPKGSFSTLEIQRTEQGDSAMYLCASSSDRLGTGFHEQYFGPGTRLTVT.

The gene calls are TRBV30 and TRBJ2-1; D gene uncertain. V shed 2 bases and J shed 2 bases, with 16 bases lying between them. The CDR3 consists of 16 residues. CDR1 and CDR2 from the germline V gene are GTSNPN and SVGIG (reference sequence). The CDR3 region has the DNA TGTGCCTGGAGTCTCTTGGGGTATAGGGCCTACAATGAGCAGTTCTTC. Protein: CAWSLLGYRAYNEQFF.